This entry lists 32 T cell receptor beta chains sequenced from one sample in a study of T-cell memory formation after mild COVID-19. TCRdb processed the 5' RACE reads anew with MiXCR; each CDR3 protein has one entry. The data hold approximately 400,000 distinct CDR3 sequences, with roughly a quarter observed a single time. The source material was PBMCs or a T cell subset sorted from them (not recorded which). These receptors originate from an adult woman who had mild COVID-19 (a few samples of this study predate the infection). Cell type and time point are not known.

The chain carries TRBV10-3 and TRBJ2-2; maybe TRBD2 (5 bases). The V end lost 2 bases, the J end lost 5 bases, and 12 bases lay between the germline ends. This CDR3 region has 15 residues. The V gene's germline CDR1 is ENHRY and CDR2 SYGVKD. CDR3: CAISERGPPTGELFF. In DNA form, the CDR3 reads TGTGCCATCAGTGAGAGAGGGCCGCCGACCGGGGAGCTGTTTTTT.

The table lists this clonotype with a few counts. This rearrangement joins TRBV12-3 or TRBV12-4 to TRBJ2-7; D tentatively reads TRBD1 or TRBD2 (5 bases each). This CDR3 has 12 residues. V lost 6 bases to trimming and J lost 5 bases, with 11 bases between them. CDR3 sequence (DNA): TGTGCCAGCAGAACTAGGGGAGACGAGCAGTACTTC. It codes for CASRTRGDEQYF.

The CDR3 here is CASSQDSTGEVREQYF. The CDR3 coding sequence is TGCGCCAGCAGCCAAGATTCAACAGGAGAGGTCCGGGAGCAGTACTTC. The rearrangement links TRBV4-1 to TRBJ2-7; D is perhaps TRBD1 (5 bases). The germline V gene has CDR1 MGHRA and CDR2 YSYEKL. Between the trimmed V and J ends, which lost 0 bases and 7 bases, there was a span of 19 bases. The CDR3 is 16 amino acids.

Only a few counts were recorded for this clonotype. The chain is built from TRBV20-1 and TRBJ2-4, with 9 positions matching TRBD2. Germline V gene sequence: CDR1 DFQATT, CDR2 SNEGSKA (reference sequence). J was trimmed by 3 bases and V by 1 base; bases with no gene match: 4. The CDR3 is 15 amino acids. CDR3 sequence (DNA): TGCAGTGCTAGAGTAGCGGGAGACGGCAAAAACATTCAGTACTTC. Protein product: CSARVAGDGKNIQYF.

This clonotype was counted at least ten times. CDR3 in amino acids: CATSDSGTSGGYNEQFF. The CDR3 nucleotides are TGTGCCACCAGTGACTCCGGGACTAGCGGGGGATACAATGAGCAGTTCTTC. The chain is built from TRBV24-1 and TRBJ2-1; 14 bases match TRBD2. This CDR3 is 17 amino acids long. Trimming at V came to 4 bases and at J to 4 bases, leaving 5 bases not matched to a gene. From germline, CDR1 is KGHDR and CDR2 SFDVKD.

The genes are TRBV7-8 and TRBJ2-7, with D perhaps TRBD1 (5 bases). CDR3 length: 15 amino acids. CDR1 is SGHVS, CDR2 FQNEAQ, per germline. Trimming took 5 bases from V and 0 from J, leaving 14 bases between them. In nucleotides, the CDR3 is TGTGCCAGCAGCGTAAAGGGGCCCAGCTCCTACGAGCAGTACTTC. Encoded protein: CASSVKGPSSYEQYF.

This clonotype appeared a few times. This rearrangement joins TRBV4-3 to TRBJ2-3; 8 bases fit TRBD1. V was clipped by 3 bases and J by 4 bases; unmatched bases: 9. CDR1 and CDR2 from the germline V gene are LGHNA and YSLEER. The CDR3 has 16 residues. The DNA for the CDR3 is TGCGCCAGCAGCCAGAAGGACAGGGAAGGCCCAGATACGCAGTATTTT. It specifies CASSQKDREGPDTQYF.

This chain links TRBV12-3 or TRBV12-4 with TRBJ2-7, with TRBD1 matching 8 bases. The CDR3 extends over 13 amino acids. With 8 bases clipped from V and 5 bases from J, the junction kept 8 bases outside the gene matches. CDR3 in amino acids: CASRRTGSNEQYF. The CDR3 DNA sequence: TGTGCCAGCCGAAGGACAGGGAGTAACGAGCAGTACTTC.

This clonotype was observed a few times. J is TRBJ1-5 and V is TRBV5-6; D call uncertain. The CDR3 extends over 12 amino acids. Germline loops: CDR1 SGHDT, CDR2 YYEEEE. The germline V and J ends were trimmed by 5 bases and 4 bases, with 7 bases remaining between them. The CDR3 DNA is TGTGCCAGCAGTCTCACGAATCAGCCCCAGCATTTT. Translated, it gives CASSLTNQPQHF.

This chain connects TRBV5-1 to TRBJ2-3; D gene unclear. V shed 0 bases and J shed 4 bases, with 15 bases lying between them. The CDR3 extends over 16 amino acids. Germline CDR1 reads SGHRS; CDR2 reads YFSETQ. Here the CDR3 reads CASSLEVTRTSDTQYF. The CDR3 nucleotides are TGCGCCAGCAGCTTGGAGGTGACCAGGACGTCAGATACGCAGTATTTT.

The chain carries TRBV2 and TRBJ2-7, with a possible D match to TRBD2 (6 bases). Trimming pared 8 bases from V and 2 bases from J, leaving 25 bases between. CDR3 length: 17 residues. Per germline, CDR1 SNHLY and CDR2 FYNNEI. CDR3 sequence reads: CASRQAGWGLRTYEQYF. CDR3 coding DNA: TGTGCCAGCCGTCAAGCGGGCTGGGGTTTGCGAACCTACGAGCAGTACTTC.

Only a few counts were recorded for this clonotype. The chain combines TRBV5-5 with TRBJ2-5, with D perhaps given as TRBD1 or TRBD2 (5 bases each). This CDR3 spans 14 amino acids. Germline loops: CDR1 SGHKS, CDR2 YYEKEE (reference sequence). V lost 0 bases, J lost 6 bases, and 12 bases lay in between. CDR3 DNA sequence: TGTGCCAGCAGCTTGGAACTTAAGGGACAGACCCAGTACTTC. This codes for CASSLELKGQTQYF.

Many counts were recorded for this clonotype. The chain carries TRBV18 and TRBJ2-3, with D maybe TRBD2 (6 bases). Germline assignment: CDR1 KGHSH and CDR2 LQKENI. V lost 4 bases to trimming and J lost 2 bases, with 10 bases between them. This CDR3 comprises 14 residues. The CDR3 DNA sequence: TGTGCCAGCTCACACGGGAGTCCCACAGATACGCAGTATTTT. Protein sequence: CASSHGSPTDTQYF.

The chain joins TRBV5-1 to TRBJ2-1, with D unresolved. V lost 0 bases, J lost 12 bases, and 13 bases lay in between. Germline V gene lookup returns CDR1 SGHRS and CDR2 YFSETQ. The CDR3 contains 13 residues. The DNA for the CDR3 is TGCGCCAGCAGCTTGGACTCCGGTAGGGTGCAGTTCTTC. The encoded protein is CASSLDSGRVQFF.

The J gene is TRBJ1-2, the V gene TRBV5-1; possibly TRBD1 for D (5 bases). V lost 4 bases and J lost 1, with 11 bases in between. CDR1 and CDR2 (germline): SGHRS, YFSETQ. The CDR3 is 14 amino acids. The CDR3 protein is CASSLLDSNYGYTF. DNA of the CDR3: TGCGCCAGCAGCCTACTCGACAGTAACTATGGCTACACCTTC.

The chain recombines TRBV7-2 with TRBJ2-3; TRBD2 matches 12 bases. The CDR3 contains 17 residues. Germline lookup yields CDR1 SGHTA and CDR2 FQGNSA. With V trimmed by 5 bases and J by 1 base, 7 bases remained unmatched. As DNA, the CDR3 is TGTGCCAGCAGCATCCCGACTAGCGGGGGAGGCACAGATACGCAGTATTTT. Protein sequence: CASSIPTSGGGTDTQYF. Looking up the rest from reference TRBV7-2 and TRBJ2-3 gives the full variable domain: GAGVSQSPSNKVTEKGKDVELRCDPISGHTALYWYRQSLGQGLEFLIYFQGNSAPDKSGLPSDRFSAERTGGSVSTLTIQRTQQEDSAVYLCASSIPTSGGGTDTQYFGPGTRLTVL.

The rearrangement joins TRBV19 to TRBJ2-1; 7 positions agree with TRBD1. The J segment lost 5 bases and the V segment lost 3 bases, leaving 7 bases of the junction unmatched. In germline, CDR1 is LNHDA, CDR2 SQIVND (reference sequence). This CDR3 spans 15 amino acids. The CDR3 bases are TGTGCCAGTAGTATGGGGTCCCAGGGGGACAATGAGCAGTTCTTC. Amino acids: CASSMGSQGDNEQFF. The variable domain in full, completed from reference TRBV19 and TRBJ2-1, reads DGGITQSPKYLFRKEGQNVTLSCEQNLNHDAMYWYRQDPGQGLRLIYYSQIVNDFQKGDIAEGYSVSREKKESFPLTVTSAQKNPTAFYLCASSMGSQGDNEQFFGPGTRLTVL.

V usage is TRBV4-3 and J usage is TRBJ2-7; 7 bases map to TRBD2. Trimming took 3 bases from V and 3 from J; bases not matched to a gene: 8. Germline CDR1 and CDR2: LGHNA and YSLEER. This CDR3 spans 15 amino acids. For the CDR3, the DNA is TGCGCCAGCAGCCAGGCTGCTGGGGACTACTACGAGCAGTACTTC. Amino acids: CASSQAAGDYYEQYF.

J is TRBJ1-5 and V is TRBV6-6; 10 bases are shared with TRBD1. The CDR3 totals 15 residues. Trimming at V came to 10 bases and at J to 7 bases, leaving 13 bases not matched to a gene. CDR1 is MNHNY, CDR2 SVGAGI, per germline (reference sequence). The CDR3: CATSLRDRGRQPQHF. CDR3 coding DNA: TGTGCCACTAGTCTCCGGGACAGGGGACGGCAGCCCCAGCATTTT.

This clonotype was seen more than once but under ten times. The chain combines TRBV2 with TRBJ1-1; D is unresolved. Trimming pared 0 bases from V and 1 base from J, leaving 12 bases between. From germline, CDR1 is SNHLY and CDR2 FYNNEI. The CDR3 consists of 16 residues. DNA for the CDR3: TGTGCCAGCAGTGAAGCGCTTCAGACGGGGAACACTGAAGCTTTCTTT. Translated, it gives CASSEALQTGNTEAFF. Full variable domain (rest looked up from reference TRBV2 and TRBJ1-1): EPEVTQTPSHQVTQMGQEVILRCVPISNHLYFYWYRQILGQKVEFLVSFYNNEISEKSEIFDDQFSVERPDGSNFTLKIRSTKLEDSAMYFCASSEALQTGNTEAFFGQGTRLTVV.

This clonotype was seen more than once but under ten times. V is TRBV9 and J is TRBJ2-7; 9 bases are a match to TRBD1. This CDR3 has 17 residues. V shed 3 bases and J 6 bases; nucleotides not matched to a gene: 16. Germline assignment: CDR1 SGDLS and CDR2 YYNGEE. CDR3: CASSAPKEGTGNGEQYF. CDR3 DNA: TGTGCCAGCAGCGCTCCCAAGGAGGGGACAGGGAATGGCGAGCAGTACTTC.

The rearrangement joins TRBV13 to TRBJ2-2, with a weak D call TRBD2 (5 bases). The germline V gene encodes CDR1 PRHDT and CDR2 FYEKMQ (reference sequence). V shed 4 bases and J shed 5 bases, with 11 bases lying between them. The CDR3 is 14 residues long. CDR3 bases: TGTGCCAGCAGCTCACCCTCGGGGACCGGGGAGCTGTTTTTT. The encoded protein is CASSSPSGTGELFF. Looking up the rest from reference TRBV13 and TRBJ2-2 gives the full variable domain: AAGVIQSPRHLIKEKRETATLKCYPIPRHDTVYWYQQGPGQDPQFLISFYEKMQSDKGSIPDRFSAQQFSDYHSELNMSSLELGDSALYFCASSSPSGTGELFFGEGSRLTVL.

The chain combines TRBV7-2 with TRBJ2-3; D is possibly TRBD1 or TRBD2 (6 bases each). This CDR3 region has 15 residues. V was trimmed by 5 bases and J by 3 bases, leaving 15 bases between them. The germline V gene has CDR1 SGHTA and CDR2 FQGNSA. CDR3 residues: CASSPWRGGTDTQYF. Written as DNA, the CDR3 is TGTGCCAGCAGCCCATGGAGAGGGGGGACAGATACGCAGTATTTT. The full variable domain, its missing parts supplied by reference TRBV7-2 and TRBJ2-3, is GAGVSQSPSNKVTEKGKDVELRCDPISGHTALYWYRQSLGQGLEFLIYFQGNSAPDKSGLPSDRFSAERTGGSVSTLTIQRTQQEDSAVYLCASSPWRGGTDTQYFGPGTRLTVL.

The chain employs TRBV20-1 and TRBJ2-1, with 7 nucleotides matching TRBD1. Germline V gives CDR1 DFQATT, CDR2 SNEGSKA (reference sequence). The CDR3 is 14 residues long. Trimming removed 5 bases from V and 7 bases from J; junction bases left unmatched: 11. The CDR3 bases are TGCAGTGCTGAGGGACAGAAAAGGTTAAATGAGCAGTTCTTC. It is translated as CSAEGQKRLNEQFF.

The table lists this clonotype with many counts. The chain links TRBV7-8 to TRBJ1-2, with D uncertain. Germline lookup yields CDR1 SGHVS and CDR2 FQNEAQ. CDR3 length: 14 residues. V lost 5 bases and J lost 1, with 11 bases in between. The CDR3 sequence is CASSPGRFNYGYTF. As DNA, the CDR3 is TGTGCCAGCAGCCCTGGACGGTTTAACTATGGCTACACCTTC.

V usage is TRBV10-3 and J usage is TRBJ2-7; D uncertain. This CDR3 is 13 amino acids long. Germline V CDR1 and CDR2: ENHRY, SYGVKD. With 6 bases removed from V and 7 bases from J, the gap between germline ends came to 16 bases. The CDR3 DNA is TGTGCCATCAGGGCAGTCTTCGACGGGGAGCAGTACTTC. Translating gives CAIRAVFDGEQYF.

This clonotype was picked up a small number of times. The chain has TRBV20-1 and TRBJ2-5; D not certain. The germline gives CDR1 DFQATT, CDR2 SNEGSKA (reference sequence). V dropped 1 base and J dropped 3 bases, with 12 bases sitting between them. The CDR3 has 14 amino acids. CDR3 in amino acids: CSARVVWEEETQYF. The CDR3 nucleotides are TGCAGTGCTAGAGTGGTATGGGAAGAAGAGACCCAGTACTTC.

This chain uses TRBV9 with TRBJ2-3; the match to TRBD2 covers 14 bases. Germline CDR1 SGDLS, CDR2 YYNGEE. The CDR3 is 17 residues long. V gave up 3 bases and J gave up 4 bases; unmatched junction bases: 7. The CDR3 sequence: CASSGRLAGGPSDTQYF. DNA for the CDR3: TGTGCCAGCAGCGGCAGACTAGCGGGAGGGCCATCAGATACGCAGTATTTT.

Only a few counts were recorded for this clonotype. The chain uses TRBV20-1 and TRBJ2-1; D may be TRBD1 or TRBD2 (6 bases each). The V end lost 6 bases, the J end lost 9 bases, and 21 bases lay between the germline ends. This CDR3 spans 14 amino acids. CDR1 is DFQATT and CDR2 is SNEGSKA in the germline V gene (reference sequence). Written as DNA, the CDR3 is TGCAGTGCCCCTGTGGGGGGCCTGAGAATTGAGCAGTTCTTC. This translates into CSAPVGGLRIEQFF.

This clonotype occurred a few times. The chain uses TRBV19 and TRBJ1-3, with D possibly being TRBD1 (5 bases). The CDR3 is 16 amino acids. The ends were cut back, 3 bases at V and 0 bases at J, with 12 bases in the middle. Germline V lookup: CDR1 LNHDA, CDR2 SQIVND (reference sequence). The CDR3 coding sequence is TGTGCCAGTAGTATTGGGGCGGGAAACTCTGGAAACACCATATATTTT. Residues: CASSIGAGNSGNTIYF. Full variable domain (rest looked up from reference TRBV19 and TRBJ1-3): DGGITQSPKYLFRKEGQNVTLSCEQNLNHDAMYWYRQDPGQGLRLIYYSQIVNDFQKGDIAEGYSVSREKKESFPLTVTSAQKNPTAFYLCASSIGAGNSGNTIYFGEGSWLTVV.

The table lists this clonotype with a few counts. At one end, the junction sequence differs from germline, possibly due to a read error. This rearrangement joins TRBV3-1 to TRBJ2-7; D perhaps matches TRBD2 (5 bases). From germline, CDR1 is LGHDT and CDR2 YNNKEL (reference sequence). The CDR3 is 12 amino acids. The chain's CDR3 is CASSPRGGERYF. In DNA, the CDR3 is TGTGCCAGCAGCCCTCGGGGTGGCGAGCGGTACTTC.

This clonotype was recorded at least ten times. V and J are TRBV7-2 and TRBJ2-1, with 11 positions matching TRBD2. CDR3 length: 16 residues. V trimming: 5 bases; J trimming: 6 bases; junction bases outside the gene matches: 9. Looked up from germline, CDR1 is SGHTA and CDR2 is FQGNSA. The CDR3 sequence: CASSPKLAGGPNEQFF. The CDR3 bases are TGTGCCAGCAGCCCAAAGCTAGCGGGGGGCCCCAATGAGCAGTTCTTC.